Reported below is one TCR beta chain. Its antigen is as yet unknown. cDNA prepared by RNA extraction and subsequent reverse transcription served as the template for sequencing. TCRdb's copy holds only in-frame clones and misses some; the assay was immunoSEQ multiplex PCR. The sample lists approximately 300,000 clones; 58% were seen once. These data are taken from a study of CD8+ T cells in alopecia areata. Findings and limits, study-wide: With patients, TCR sharing proved less clear than in mice, a difference possibly related to HLA.

As for treatment: oral pan-JAK inhibitor, 5-10 mg twice daily. From germline, CDR1 is MGHRA and CDR2 YSYEKL. The CDR3 contains 13 residues. V dropped 4 bases and J dropped 4; count of bases not matched to a gene: 3. The V and J genes are TRBV4-1 and TRBJ2-5; 7 positions agree with TRBD2. The specimen comprised CD4+ T cells sorted from blood, sampled at week 24, from a patient treated with tofacitinib. The clonotype was recovered from a human donor with alopecia areata. The CDR3 is CASSRTSGETQYF. In DNA form, the CDR3 reads TGCGCCAGCAGCCGGACTAGTGGAGAGACCCAGTACTTC.